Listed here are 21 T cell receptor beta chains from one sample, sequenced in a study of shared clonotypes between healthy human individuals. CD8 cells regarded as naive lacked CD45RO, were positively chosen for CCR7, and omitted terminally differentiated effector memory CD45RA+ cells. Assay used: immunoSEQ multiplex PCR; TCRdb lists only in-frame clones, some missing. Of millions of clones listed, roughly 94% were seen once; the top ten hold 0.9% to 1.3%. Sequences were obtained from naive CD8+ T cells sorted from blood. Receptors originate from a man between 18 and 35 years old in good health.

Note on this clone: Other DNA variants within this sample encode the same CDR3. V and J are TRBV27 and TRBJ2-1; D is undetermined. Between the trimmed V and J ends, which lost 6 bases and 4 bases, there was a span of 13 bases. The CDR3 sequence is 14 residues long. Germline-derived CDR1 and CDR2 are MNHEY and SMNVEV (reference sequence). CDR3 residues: CASSPLGRYNEQFF. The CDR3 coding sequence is TGTGCCAGCAGCCCCCTGGGCAGATACAATGAGCAGTTCTTC.

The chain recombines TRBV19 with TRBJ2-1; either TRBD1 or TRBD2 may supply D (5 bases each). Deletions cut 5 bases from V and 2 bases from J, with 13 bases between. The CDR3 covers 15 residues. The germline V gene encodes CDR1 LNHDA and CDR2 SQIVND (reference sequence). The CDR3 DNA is TGTGCCAGTAGTGCCTCCGGGACGGCCTACAATGAGCAGTTCTTC. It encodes CASSASGTAYNEQFF.

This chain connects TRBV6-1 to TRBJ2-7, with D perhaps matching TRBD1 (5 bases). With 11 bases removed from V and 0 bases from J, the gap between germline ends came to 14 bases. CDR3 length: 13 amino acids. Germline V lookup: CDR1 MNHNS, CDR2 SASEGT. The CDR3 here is CAGAEASSYEQYF. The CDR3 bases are TGTGCCGGGGCGGAAGCCTCCTCCTACGAGCAGTACTTC.

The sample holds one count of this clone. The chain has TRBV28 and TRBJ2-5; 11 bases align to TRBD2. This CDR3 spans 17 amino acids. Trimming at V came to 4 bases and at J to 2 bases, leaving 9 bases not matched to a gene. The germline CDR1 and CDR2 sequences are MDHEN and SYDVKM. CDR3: CASSSKTSGMSQETQYF. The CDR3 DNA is TGTGCCAGCAGTTCCAAGACTAGCGGGATGAGTCAAGAGACCCAGTACTTC.

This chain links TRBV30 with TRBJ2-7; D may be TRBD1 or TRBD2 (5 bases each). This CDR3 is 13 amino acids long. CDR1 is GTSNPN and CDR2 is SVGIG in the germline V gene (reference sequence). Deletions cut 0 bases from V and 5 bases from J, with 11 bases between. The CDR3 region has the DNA TGTGCCTGGAGTGTAATCAGGGACCACGAGCAGTACTTC. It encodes CAWSVIRDHEQYF.

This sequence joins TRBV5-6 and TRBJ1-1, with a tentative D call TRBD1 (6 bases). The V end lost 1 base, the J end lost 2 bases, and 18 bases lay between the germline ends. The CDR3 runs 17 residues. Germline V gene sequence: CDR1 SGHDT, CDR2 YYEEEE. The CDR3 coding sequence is TGTGCCAGCAGCTTGCGATTGGAACAGGGCCCTAACACTGAAGCTTTCTTT. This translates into CASSLRLEQGPNTEAFF.

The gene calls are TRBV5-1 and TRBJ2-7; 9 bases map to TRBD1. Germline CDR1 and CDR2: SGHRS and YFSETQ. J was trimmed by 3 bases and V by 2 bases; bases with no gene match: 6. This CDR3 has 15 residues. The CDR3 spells CASSFPGQGNYEQYF. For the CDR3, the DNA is TGCGCCAGCAGCTTTCCGGGACAGGGAAACTACGAGCAGTACTTC.

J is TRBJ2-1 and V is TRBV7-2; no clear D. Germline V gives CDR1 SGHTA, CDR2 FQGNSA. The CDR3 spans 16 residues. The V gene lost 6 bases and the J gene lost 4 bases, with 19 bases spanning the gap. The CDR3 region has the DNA TGTGCCAGCAGTTCAGCCGGTACAGCGATGTACAATGAGCAGTTCTTC. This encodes CASSSAGTAMYNEQFF.

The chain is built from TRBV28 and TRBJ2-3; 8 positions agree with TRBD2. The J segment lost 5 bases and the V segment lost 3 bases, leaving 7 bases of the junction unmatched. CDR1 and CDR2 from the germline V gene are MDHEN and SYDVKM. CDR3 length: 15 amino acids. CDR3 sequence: CASSLGSGGLDTQYF. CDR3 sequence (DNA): TGTGCCAGCAGTTTGGGCAGCGGGGGTTTAGATACGCAGTATTTT.

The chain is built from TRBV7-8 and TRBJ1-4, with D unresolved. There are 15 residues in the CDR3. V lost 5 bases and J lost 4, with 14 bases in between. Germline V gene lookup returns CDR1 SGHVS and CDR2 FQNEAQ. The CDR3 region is CASSPKDWGNEKLFF. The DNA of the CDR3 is TGTGCCAGCAGCCCAAAAGACTGGGGTAATGAAAAACTGTTTTTT.

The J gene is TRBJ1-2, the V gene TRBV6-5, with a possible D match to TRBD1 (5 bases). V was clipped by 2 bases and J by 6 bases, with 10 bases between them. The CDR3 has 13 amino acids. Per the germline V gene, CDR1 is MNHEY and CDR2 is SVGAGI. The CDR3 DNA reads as TGTGCCAGCAGTTACAGGGGAAAGGATGGCTACACCTTC. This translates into CASSYRGKDGYTF.

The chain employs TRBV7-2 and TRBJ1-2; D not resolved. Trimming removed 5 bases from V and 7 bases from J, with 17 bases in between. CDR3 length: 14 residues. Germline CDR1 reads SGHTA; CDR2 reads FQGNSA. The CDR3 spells CASSQEAGILGYTF. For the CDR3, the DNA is TGTGCCAGCAGCCAAGAAGCCGGGATTCTTGGCTACACCTTC.

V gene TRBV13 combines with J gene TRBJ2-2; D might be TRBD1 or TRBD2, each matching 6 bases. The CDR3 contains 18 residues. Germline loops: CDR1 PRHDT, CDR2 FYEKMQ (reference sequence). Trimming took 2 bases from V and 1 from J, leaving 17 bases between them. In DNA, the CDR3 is TGTGCCAGCAGCTTACTAGAGGGGGGTTTCGAGAACACCGGGGAGCTGTTTTTT. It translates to CASSLLEGGFENTGELFF.

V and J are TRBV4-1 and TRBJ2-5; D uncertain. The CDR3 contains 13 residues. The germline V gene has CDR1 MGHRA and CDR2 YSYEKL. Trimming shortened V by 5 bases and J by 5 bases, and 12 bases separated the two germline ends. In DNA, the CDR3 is TGCGCCAGCAGCGACTTGATGGGGGAGACCCAGTACTTC. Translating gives CASSDLMGETQYF.

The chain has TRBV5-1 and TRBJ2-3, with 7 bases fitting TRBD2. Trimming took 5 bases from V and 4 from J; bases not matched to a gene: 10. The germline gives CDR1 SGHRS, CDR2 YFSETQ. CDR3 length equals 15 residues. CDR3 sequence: CASSAGDQYPDTQYF. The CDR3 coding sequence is TGCGCCAGCAGTGCGGGGGACCAATACCCAGATACGCAGTATTTT.

The CDR3 protein is CASRRGLDYEQYF. The DNA for the CDR3 is TGTGCCAGCAGGAGGGGTCTTGATTACGAGCAGTACTTC. This chain joins TRBV13 and TRBJ2-7; D could derive from TRBD1 or TRBD2 (5 bases each). The germline V and J ends were trimmed by 6 bases and 4 bases, with 13 bases remaining between them. The CDR3 has 13 residues. Germline CDR1 and CDR2: PRHDT and FYEKMQ (reference sequence). The complete variable domain, with remaining parts taken from reference TRBV13 and TRBJ2-7, reads AAGVIQSPRHLIKEKRETATLKCYPIPRHDTVYWYQQGPGQDPQFLISFYEKMQSDKGSIPDRFSAQQFSDYHSELNMSSLELGDSALYFCASRRGLDYEQYFGPGTRLTVT.

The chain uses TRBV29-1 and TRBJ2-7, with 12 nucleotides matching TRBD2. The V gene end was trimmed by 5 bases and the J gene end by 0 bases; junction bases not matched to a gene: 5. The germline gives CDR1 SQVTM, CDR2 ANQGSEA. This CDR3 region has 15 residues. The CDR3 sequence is CSVFGLAGYSYEQYF. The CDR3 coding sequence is TGCAGCGTTTTCGGACTAGCGGGGTACTCCTACGAGCAGTACTTC.

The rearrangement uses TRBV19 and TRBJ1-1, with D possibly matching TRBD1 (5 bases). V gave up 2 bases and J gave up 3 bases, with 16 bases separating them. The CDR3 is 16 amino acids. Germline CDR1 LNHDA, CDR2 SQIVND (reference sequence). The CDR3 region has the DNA TGTGCCAGTAGTATAAATCAGGGAGCAGGAGACACTGAAGCTTTCTTT. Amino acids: CASSINQGAGDTEAFF.

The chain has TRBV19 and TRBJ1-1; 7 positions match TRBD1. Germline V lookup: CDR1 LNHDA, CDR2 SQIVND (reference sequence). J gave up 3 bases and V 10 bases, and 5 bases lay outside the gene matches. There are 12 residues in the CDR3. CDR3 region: CATTDRDTEAFF. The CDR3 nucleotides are TGTGCCACCACCGACAGGGACACTGAAGCTTTCTTT. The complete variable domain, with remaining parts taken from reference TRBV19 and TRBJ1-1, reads DGGITQSPKYLFRKEGQNVTLSCEQNLNHDAMYWYRQDPGQGLRLIYYSQIVNDFQKGDIAEGYSVSREKKESFPLTVTSAQKNPTAFYLCATTDRDTEAFFGQGTRLTVV.

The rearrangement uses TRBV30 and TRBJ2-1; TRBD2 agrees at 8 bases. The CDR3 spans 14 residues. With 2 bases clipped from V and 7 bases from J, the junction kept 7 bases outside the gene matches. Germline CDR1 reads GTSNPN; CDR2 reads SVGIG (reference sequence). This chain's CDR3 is CAWSQLADRNEQFF. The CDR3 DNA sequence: TGTGCCTGGAGTCAACTAGCGGACCGGAATGAGCAGTTCTTC. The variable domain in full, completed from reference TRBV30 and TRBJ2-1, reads SQTIHQWPATLVQPVGSPLSLECTVEGTSNPNLYWYRQAAGRGLQLLFYSVGIGQISSEVPQNLSASRPQDRQFILSSKKLLLSDSGFYLCAWSQLADRNEQFFGPGTRLTVL.

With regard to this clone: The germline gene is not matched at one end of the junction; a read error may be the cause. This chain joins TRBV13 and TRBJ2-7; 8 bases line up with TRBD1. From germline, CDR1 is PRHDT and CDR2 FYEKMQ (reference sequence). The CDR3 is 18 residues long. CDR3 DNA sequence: TGTGCCAGCAGCTCCGACAGGGGAGACGGGCTTAGCTCCTACGAGCTGTACTTC. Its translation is CASSSDRGDGLSSYELYF.